Listed here are 27 T cell receptor beta chains from one sample, sequenced in a study of blood T cell repertoires in COVID-19. The method was immunoSEQ multiplex PCR; TCRdb's version includes in-frame clones alone and lacks a portion of them. The repertoire holds 200,000 to 250,000 clones, with about 85% as singletons. The source material was peripheral blood. The receptors derive from a man between 40 and 49 years old with acute or convalescent COVID-19.

A word on this clone: One junction end does not reproduce the germline sequence, and a read error may be involved. The chain couples TRBV9 to TRBJ1-2, with D tentatively TRBD1 (6 bases). The CDR3 is 14 residues long. Germline assignment: CDR1 SGDLS and CDR2 YYNGEE. The CDR3 sequence: CASSVSRGNSGYTF. Here the CDR3 DNA reads TGTGCCAGCAGCGTTTCCAGGGGAAACTCTGGCTACACCTTC. The full variable domain, completed using reference TRBV9 and TRBJ1-2, is DSGVTQTPKHLITATGQRVTLRCSPRSGDLSVYWYQQSLDQGLQFLIQYYNGEERAKGNILERFSAQQFPDLHSELNLSSLELGDSALYFCASSVSRGNSGYTFGSGTRLTVV.

V usage is TRBV19 and J usage is TRBJ1-5; D may be TRBD1 (6 bases). There are 16 residues in the CDR3. Germline V CDR1 and CDR2: LNHDA, SQIVND (reference sequence). The ends were cut back, 3 bases at V and 4 bases at J, with 16 bases in the middle. The CDR3 DNA sequence: TGTGCCAGTAGTATGTGGGAGGGGGGGCAGAATCAGCCCCAGCATTTT. Its protein product is CASSMWEGGQNQPQHF.

The V and J genes are TRBV19 and TRBJ2-4, with D perhaps TRBD1 (6 bases). This CDR3 contains 15 residues. CDR1 is LNHDA and CDR2 is SQIVND in the germline V gene (reference sequence). The V end lost 4 bases, the J end lost 1 base, and 11 bases lay between the germline ends. CDR3 loop: CASSTGQYAKNIQYF. CDR3 bases: TGTGCCAGTAGTACGGGACAATATGCCAAAAACATTCAGTACTTC. Combining the CDR3 with reference TRBV19 and TRBJ2-4 gives the whole variable domain DGGITQSPKYLFRKEGQNVTLSCEQNLNHDAMYWYRQDPGQGLRLIYYSQIVNDFQKGDIAEGYSVSREKKESFPLTVTSAQKNPTAFYLCASSTGQYAKNIQYFGAGTRLSVL.

The chain is built from TRBV10-3 and TRBJ1-1; no reliable D call. V shed 0 bases and J shed 2 bases, with 10 bases lying between them. CDR3 length equals 15 residues. Germline values: CDR1 ENHRY, CDR2 SYGVKD. The CDR3 DNA reads as TGTGCCATCAGTGAGTCGGAAACAGCCAACACTGAAGCTTTCTTT. Translation: CAISESETANTEAFF.

The chain combines TRBV11-2 with TRBJ1-2; 7 bases are a match to TRBD1. V lost 5 bases and J lost 2; bases outside the gene matches: 5. The CDR3 is 14 amino acids. Looked up from germline, CDR1 is SGHAT and CDR2 is FQNNGV. This CDR3 is CASSLSTGNYGYTF. The CDR3 DNA is TGTGCCAGCAGCCTTTCGACAGGGAACTATGGCTACACCTTC.

The table lists this clone with a count of one. The chain joins TRBV28 to TRBJ1-5; D is unclear. CDR3 length: 15 amino acids. CDR1 is MDHEN, CDR2 SYDVKM, per germline. Trimming removed 4 bases from V and 1 base from J, with 11 bases in between. The CDR3 nucleotides are TGTGCCAGCAGTTCGGGGATCGCGAGCAATCAGCCCCAGCATTTT. This sequence encodes CASSSGIASNQPQHF.

The chain employs TRBV10-3 and TRBJ1-5; 9 bases line up with TRBD1. CDR3 size: 14 residues. Germline V gives CDR1 ENHRY, CDR2 SYGVKD. The trim removed 4 bases at V and 5 bases at J, leaving 3 bases unmatched. CDR3 region: CAISGQGGDQPQHF. CDR3 in DNA: TGTGCCATCAGTGGACAGGGGGGGGATCAGCCCCAGCATTTT.

A few counts support this clone. The rearrangement uses TRBV21-1 and TRBJ1-4; TRBD1 is the table's D call, not checked against the DNA. TRBV21-1 is labeled a pseudogene. The CDR3 has 15 amino acids. CDR3 sequence reads: CASSGNRAKDEKLFF. DNA of the CDR3: TGTGCCAGCAGCGGAAACAGGGCGAAGGATGAAAAACTGTTTTTT.

This chain joins TRBV2 and TRBJ2-1, with 7 bases fitting TRBD2. CDR1 SNHLY and CDR2 FYNNEI come from the germline V gene. The V gene end was trimmed by 4 bases and the J gene end by 7 bases; junction bases not matched to a gene: 10. This CDR3 comprises 15 residues. CDR3 in DNA: TGTGCCAGCAGTGCCTTAGCGTTGGGAGGGAATGAGCAGTTCTTC. It specifies CASSALALGGNEQFF.

V usage is TRBV6-2 or TRBV6-3 and J usage is TRBJ2-4, with D possibly TRBD1 on 5 matching bases. The germline gives CDR1 MNHEY, CDR2 SVGEGT. The CDR3 is 11 residues long. V was trimmed by 6 bases and J by 11 bases, leaving 11 bases between them. CDR3 DNA: TGTGCCAGCAGCCAAGACAGATTTCAGTACTTC. This sequence encodes CASSQDRFQYF.

V and J are TRBV6-5 and TRBJ2-7, with a tentative D call TRBD2 (5 bases). Germline-derived CDR1 and CDR2 are MNHEY and SVGAGI. The CDR3 has 15 amino acids. Between the trimmed V and J ends, which lost 6 bases and 3 bases, there was a span of 18 bases. The CDR3 loop is CASSRHREENYEQYF. The DNA for the CDR3 is TGTGCCAGCAGCCGACACCGGGAAGAGAACTACGAGCAGTACTTC.

The gene calls are TRBV7-2 and TRBJ2-2, with TRBD2 matching 9 bases. The CDR3 is 16 amino acids. Germline CDR1 is SGHTA and CDR2 is FQGNSA. V was pared by 7 bases and J by 2 bases, with 8 bases of the junction left unmatched. CDR3 coding DNA: TGTGCCAGCACGCGGGAGGGGACCCCAAACACCGGGGAGCTGTTTTTT. This gives the protein CASTREGTPNTGELFF.

The chain carries TRBV30 and TRBJ1-5; D may be TRBD1 (5 bases). The CDR3 loop spans 13 amino acids. Per the germline V gene, CDR1 is GTSNPN and CDR2 is SVGIG (reference sequence). Trimming left V 2 bases short and J 5 bases short, with 10 bases between. CDR3 DNA: TGTGCCTGGAGTATAACGACAGATCAGCCCCAGCATTTT. It specifies CAWSITTDQPQHF.

The chain uses TRBV25-1 and TRBJ1-3, with D hard to call. CDR1 is MGHDK, CDR2 SYGVNS, per germline. Deletions cut 4 bases from V and 0 bases from J, with 10 bases between. This CDR3 has 15 amino acids. In DNA form, the CDR3 reads TGTGCCAGCAGTGGCCTCAGAAGCTCTGGAAACACCATATATTTT. Amino acids: CASSGLRSSGNTIYF.

CDR3 nucleotides: TGTGCCAGCAGCTTTAGTACAGGGGTTGGTACCGGGGAGCTGTTTTTT. It translates to CASSFSTGVGTGELFF. The J gene is TRBJ2-2, the V gene TRBV7-6; 7 bases agree with TRBD1. V lost 3 bases, J lost 5 bases, and 9 bases stayed unmatched. The CDR3 contains 16 residues. Germline CDR1 is SGHVS and CDR2 is FNYEAQ.

This rearrangement joins TRBV7-3 to TRBJ2-1; TRBD2 matches 10 bases. CDR3 length: 16 amino acids. With V trimmed by 5 bases and J by 0 bases, 4 bases remained unmatched. Germline CDR1 reads SGHTA; CDR2 reads FQGTGA. CDR3 protein: CASSLSGGSSYNEQFF. The CDR3 coding sequence is TGTGCCAGCAGCCTTAGCGGGGGGAGCTCCTACAATGAGCAGTTCTTC.

The CDR3 is CASSRGQGLMDDEKLFF. CDR3 DNA: TGTGCCAGCAGCCGGGGACAGGGGCTTATGGACGATGAAAAACTGTTTTTT. The chain couples TRBV27 to TRBJ1-4; 10 bases are a match to TRBD1. The CDR3 sequence is 17 residues long. Per germline, CDR1 MNHEY and CDR2 SMNVEV (reference sequence). Unmatched junction bases numbered 13, after V lost 6 bases and J lost 6 bases.

The chain has TRBV6-5 and TRBJ1-5; D is undetermined. The V end was cut by 5 bases, the J end by 5 bases, with 10 bases between. Looked up from germline, CDR1 is MNHEY and CDR2 is SVGAGI. This CDR3 is 13 amino acids long. The CDR3 nucleotides are TGTGCCAGCAGTAATAGACTCGATCAGCCCCAGCATTTT. Translating gives CASSNRLDQPQHF.

The chain combines TRBV6-5 with TRBJ1-1; D possibly corresponds to TRBD1 (6 bases). This CDR3 has 14 residues. The germline V and J ends were trimmed by 5 bases and 3 bases, with 13 bases remaining between them. The germline gives CDR1 MNHEY, CDR2 SVGAGI. The chain's CDR3 is CASSTRTVDTEAFF. CDR3 nucleotides: TGTGCCAGCAGTACGCGGACAGTTGACACTGAAGCTTTCTTT.

J is TRBJ1-2 and V is TRBV18; D is uncertain. Germline V gene data show CDR1 as KGHSH and CDR2 as LQKENI. Between the trimmed V and J ends, which lost 10 bases and 3 bases, there was a span of 15 bases. CDR3 size: 13 residues. The CDR3 loop is CATDLLAYYGYTF. The CDR3, as DNA: TGTGCCACCGATCTGCTGGCCTACTATGGCTACACCTTC. Complete variable domain (other parts from reference TRBV18 and TRBJ1-2): NAGVMQNPRHLVRRRGQEARLRCSPMKGHSHVYWYRQLPEEGLKFMVYLQKENIIDESGMPKERFSAEFPKEGPSILRIQQVVRGDSAAYFCATDLLAYYGYTFGSGTRLTVV.

The rearrangement joins TRBV2 to TRBJ2-1; D uncertain. Per the germline V gene, CDR1 is SNHLY and CDR2 is FYNNEI. Trimming removed 5 bases from V and 1 base from J, with 6 bases in between. There are 13 residues in the CDR3. The CDR3 is CASSPGSYNEQFF. CDR3 nucleotides: TGTGCCAGCAGTCCAGGTTCCTACAATGAGCAGTTCTTC. Combining the CDR3 with reference TRBV2 and TRBJ2-1 gives the whole variable domain EPEVTQTPSHQVTQMGQEVILRCVPISNHLYFYWYRQILGQKVEFLVSFYNNEISEKSEIFDDQFSVERPDGSNFTLKIRSTKLEDSAMYFCASSPGSYNEQFFGPGTRLTVL.

The CDR3: CASSVVAVNTEAFF. The DNA of the CDR3 is TGTGCCAGCAGCGTAGTGGCAGTGAACACTGAAGCTTTCTTT. The rearrangement uses TRBV9 and TRBJ1-1; D gene ambiguous. CDR3 length: 14 amino acids. The V end was cut by 0 bases, the J end by 0 bases, with 6 bases between. Germline CDR1 SGDLS, CDR2 YYNGEE.

This rearrangement joins TRBV6-1 to TRBJ1-2; perhaps TRBD1 as D (5 bases). CDR3 size: 14 residues. Germline V lookup: CDR1 MNHNS, CDR2 SASEGT. Between the trimmed V and J ends, which lost 6 bases and 0 bases, there was a span of 11 bases. CDR3 DNA sequence: TGTGCCAGCAGCGGGGCGGGGCCTAACTATGGCTACACCTTC. Translated, it gives CASSGAGPNYGYTF.

The CDR3 nucleotides are TGTGCCAGCAGTCCGGGACTAGCGGCATACAATGAGCAGTTCTTC. Translating gives CASSPGLAAYNEQFF. The chain links TRBV7-6 to TRBJ2-1; TRBD2 matches 11 bases. The germline CDR1 and CDR2 sequences are SGHVS and FNYEAQ. The length of the CDR3 is 15 residues. The junction had 5 bases not matched to a gene; V was cut back by 6 bases and J by 4 bases.

CDR3 nucleotide sequence: TGTGCCAGCATTTCCATCAGCGGATCACCCACCAGTGAGCAGTTCTTC. This sequence encodes CASISISGSPTSEQFF. The chain carries TRBV28 and TRBJ2-1; a possible D gene is TRBD2 (5 bases). Between the trimmed V and J ends, which lost 7 bases and 9 bases, there was a span of 25 bases. This CDR3 has 16 amino acids. CDR1 and CDR2 from the germline V gene are MDHEN and SYDVKM.

CDR3 sequence: CASGGAEVYGYTF. The DNA for the CDR3 is TGTGCCAGTGGTGGCGCAGAGGTCTATGGCTACACCTTC. This rearrangement joins TRBV11-2 to TRBJ1-2; D gene ambiguous. Trimming pared 9 bases from V and 4 bases from J, leaving 15 bases between. The CDR3 spans 13 residues. CDR1 and CDR2 (germline): SGHAT, FQNNGV.

V is TRBV28 and J is TRBJ1-2; TRBD1 aligns across 7 bases. In germline, CDR1 is MDHEN, CDR2 SYDVKM. Trimming cost V 3 bases and J 3 bases; bases outside gene matches: 4. The CDR3 is 14 residues long. The CDR3 DNA reads TGTGCCAGCAGTTTGGCGGGACAGCACTATGGCTACACCTTC. Translated: CASSLAGQHYGYTF.